This is a list of T cell receptor beta chains from one sample in a study of T-cell reconstitution after alpha-beta-depleted transplantation in children. Each CDR3 protein gets one entry after TCRdb re-called the PCR reads with MiXCR. This table holds about 420,000 distinct CDR3 sequences, about 11% found once. The specimen comprised PBMCs from the stem cell graft donor, sampled from the stem cell graft. These receptors originate from a human donor who donated a stem cell graft to a child with acute myeloid leukemia. Each CDR3 is given with its conserved first and last residue. The D gene is left open where the match is weak. Where a row states a size, it is once, few, many or the class of an expanded clone; other rows omit it.

d_call | j_call | v_call | cdr3_length | clone_size | cdr3_nt | cdr3_aa
TRBD2 | TRBJ2-3 | TRBV6-1 | 16 | few | TGTGCCAGCAGTCCAGGTAGCGGGGGGCTCACAGATACGCAGTATTTT | CASSPGSGGLTDTQYF
- | TRBJ2-2 | TRBV7-9 | 15 | - | TGTGCCAGCAGCTTAGCAGCTCCGGGAATCGGGGAGCTGTTTTTT | CASSLAAPGIGELFF
- | TRBJ2-7 | TRBV10-3 | 13 | few | TGTGCCATCCGCTCAGGGGAGACCTACGAGCAGTACTTC | CAIRSGETYEQYF
TRBD2 | TRBJ2-1 | TRBV12-3/TRBV12-4 | 16 | many | TGTGCCAGCAGTTTAGGGTCTAGCGGGGGATACAATGAGCAGTTCTTC | CASSLGSSGGYNEQFF
- | TRBJ2-1 | TRBV12-3/TRBV12-4 | 13 | - | TGTGCCAGCAGCCCGGACAGATACAATGAGCAGTTCTTC | CASSPDRYNEQFF
TRBD2 | TRBJ2-7 | TRBV5-6 | 13 | - | TGTGCCAGCAGCCGCGGGAGGGTAGGCGAGCAGTACTTC | CASSRGRVGEQYF
TRBD2 | TRBJ2-3 | TRBV5-1 | 16 | many | TGCGCCAGTCACGACGGGACTAGCGGGAGCCTCGGTACGCAGTATTTT | CASHDGTSGSLGTQYF
- | TRBJ2-1 | TRBV7-2 | 11 | few | TGTGCCAGCATCCGGACAGACGAGCAGTTCTTC | CASIRTDEQFF
- | TRBJ1-1 | TRBV7-9 | 15 | few | TGTGCCAGCAGCTTAGAGGGGGGATCGAACACTGAAGCTTTCTTT | CASSLEGGSNTEAFF
- | TRBJ2-5 | TRBV20-1 | 14 | many | TGCAGTGCTCGAGACAGGTTAATCCAAGAGACCCAGTACTTC | CSARDRLIQETQYF
- | TRBJ2-7 | TRBV20-1 | 14 | many | TGCAGTGCTAATAACAGGCGATATCCTTACGAGCAGTACTTC | CSANNRRYPYEQYF
- | TRBJ1-1 | TRBV5-1 | 14 | few | TGCGCCAGCAGCTTTCTTGGCACGAACACTGAAGCTTTCTTT | CASSFLGTNTEAFF
- | TRBJ2-5 | TRBV20-1 | 13 | few | TGCAGTGCTAGGCGACCAGTCGAGGAGACCCAGTACTTC | CSARRPVEETQYF
- | TRBJ2-6 | TRBV5-4 | 20 | - | TGTGCCAGCAGCTTGGCTCTGATGAGGACGGTGAGCTCTGGGGCCAACGTCCTGACTTTC | CASSLALMRTVSSGANVLTF
TRBD1 | TRBJ1-4 | TRBV5-1 | 15 | few | TGCGCCAGCAGCTCCACAGGGGGCGTTGATGAAAAACTGTTTTTT | CASSSTGGVDEKLFF
- | TRBJ2-6 | TRBV5-5 | 14 | - | TGTGCCAGCAGCGGACAGTCTGGGGCCAACGGCCTGACTTTC | CASSGQSGANGLTF
- | TRBJ2-7 | TRBV6-1 | 14 | many | TGTGCCAGCACTGTGACAGGTCGATCCTACGAGCAGTACTTC | CASTVTGRSYEQYF
- | TRBJ1-5 | TRBV12-3/TRBV12-4 | 16 | - | TGTGCCAGCAGTTTAAGGGTAAGACAGGGCAATCAGCCCCAGCATTTT | CASSLRVRQGNQPQHF
- | TRBJ1-5 | TRBV11-2 | 16 | - | TGTGCCAGCAGCAAGACACGTACAGGCCGTAATTCGCCCCAGCATTTT | CASSKTRTGRNSPQHF
- | TRBJ1-3 | TRBV12-3/TRBV12-4 | 17 | few | TGTGCCAGCAGTTTAGCTCTCAGGGCTCTTAGGGGAAACACCATATATTTT | CASSLALRALRGNTIYF
- | TRBJ2-3 | TRBV14 | 13 | few | TGTGCCAGCAGCCAAGGGAACAGGGTTGCGCAGTATTTT | CASSQGNRVAQYF
- | TRBJ2-1 | TRBV24-1 | 14 | - | TGTGCCACCAGTGGACGGGGCTTACGCGATGAGCAGTTCTTC | CATSGRGLRDEQFF
- | TRBJ1-2 | TRBV7-2 | 13 | - | TGTGCCAGCAGCTTAGGGGGAAATGATGGCTACACCTTC | CASSLGGNDGYTF
TRBD1 | TRBJ2-1 | TRBV27 | 14 | many | TGTGCCAGTAGCCCAGGGGGCGCCTACAATGAGCAGTTCTTC | CASSPGGAYNEQFF
TRBD2 | TRBJ2-2 | TRBV4-1 | 15 | few | TGCGCCAGCAGCCAGCGGACTAGCGGGGGGCGCGAGCTGTTTTTT | CASSQRTSGGRELFF
- | TRBJ1-1 | TRBV7-2 | 17 | once | TGTGCCAGCAGCTTAGGGGCGTTGGTGGGGACGGGCACTGAAGCTTTCTTT | CASSLGALVGTGTEAFF
- | TRBJ1-6 | TRBV9 | 16 | few | TGTGCCAGCAGCGGACGAGGGGGGGGCGTAGGATCACCCCTCCACTTT | CASSGRGGGVGSPLHF
- | TRBJ1-1 | TRBV3-1 | 15 | - | TGTGCCAGCAGCCAAGATTTAGGCATGAACACTGAAGCTTTCTTT | CASSQDLGMNTEAFF